This T cell receptor (beta chain) was identified in a study of blood T cell repertoires in COVID-19. Study at large: Sites across the United States, Italy and Spain contributed samples from acute and convalescent COVID-19. Sources were T cells, B-cell-depleted T cells, or PBMCs; the material itself was cDNA or gDNA.

Original processing methods: The authors estimated nucleated cell counts from reference gene primer amplification. Repertoires were generated with immunoSEQ multiplex PCR, while TCRdb's copy carries only in-frame clones and drops some. Clone size and V and J calls were adopted from that table, with D and trimming inferred from the DNA. The sample has about 44,000 clones, around 86% seen once. The germline V and J ends were trimmed by 9 bases and 2 bases, with 19 bases remaining between them. Germline V CDR1 and CDR2: LNHDA, SQIVND (reference sequence). There are 15 residues in the CDR3. The chain couples TRBV19 to TRBJ1-1; a possible D gene is TRBD1 (5 bases). Sequencing was performed on peripheral blood. The origin of this receptor is a human donor in a cohort sampled during active COVID-19. CDR3 bases: TGTGCCAGCCGAATGGGGGGGAGGGTCAACACTGAAGCTTTCTTT. Translating gives CASRMGGRVNTEAFF.